This T cell receptor beta chain was obtained from a study of a mutant IDH1 vaccine in newly diagnosed glioma. Study summary: Patients, over weeks 1, 3, 5, 7, 11, 15, 19 and 23, received a total of eight vaccinations. Patients arrived already treated with radiotherapy, temozolomide, or both, most having had both.

Noted time point: week 11, during vaccination. The vaccine gave 300 ug of a 20-mer mutant IDH1 peptide subcutaneously per dose. As for this clone: Its target is not known.

This CDR3 has 16 amino acids. CDR1 and CDR2 (germline): SEHNR, FQNEAQ (reference sequence). V lost 5 bases and J 2 bases, leaving 18 bases between the germline ends. The assay was immunoSEQ multiplex PCR, and TCRdb's table has in-frame clones only and misses some. The repertoire holds about 36,000 clones, roughly 80% seen once, with over 13% in the top ten. Study-wide findings and caveats: A vaccine-induced immune response developed in roughly 93% of the patients.

The receptor was isolated from a woman under 40 with glioma. Some clones in this sample may be carry-over from other donors' samples. The sample was peripheral blood mononuclear cells (PBMCs), taken from a glioma patient whose treatment included an IDH1 peptide vaccine. The chain couples TRBV7-9 to TRBJ2-5; D could derive from TRBD1 or TRBD2 (5 bases each). The CDR3 nucleotides are TGTGCCAGCAGCCCCGAGGAGCCAGGGAGACAAGAGACCCAGTACTTC. Translating it yields CASSPEEPGRQETQYF. Full variable domain (outside the CDR3, taken from reference TRBV7-9 and TRBJ2-5): DTGVSQNPRHKITKRGQNVTFRCDPISEHNRLYWYRQTLGQGPEFLTYFQNEAQLEKSRLLSDRFSAERPKGSFSTLEIQRTEQGDSAMYLCASSPEEPGRQETQYFGPGTRLLVL.